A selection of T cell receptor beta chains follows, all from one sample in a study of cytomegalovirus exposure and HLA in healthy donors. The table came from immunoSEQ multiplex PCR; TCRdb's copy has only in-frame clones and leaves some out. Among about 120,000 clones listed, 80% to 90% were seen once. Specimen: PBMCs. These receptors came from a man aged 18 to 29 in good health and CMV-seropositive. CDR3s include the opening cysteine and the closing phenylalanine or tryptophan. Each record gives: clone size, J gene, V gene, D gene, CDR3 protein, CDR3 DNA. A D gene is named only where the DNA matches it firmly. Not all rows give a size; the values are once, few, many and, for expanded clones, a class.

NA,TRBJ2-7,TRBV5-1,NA,CASSLLNPYEQYF,TGCGCCAGCAGCCTATTAAACCCCTACGAGCAGTACTTC
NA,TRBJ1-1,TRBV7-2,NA,CASSPGDRRNTEAFF,TGTGCCAGCAGCCCTGGAGACAGGCGGAACACTGAAGCTTTCTTT
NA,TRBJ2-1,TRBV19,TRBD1,CASHSTGWSYNEQFF,TGTGCCAGTCACTCGACAGGGTGGTCCTACAATGAGCAGTTCTTC
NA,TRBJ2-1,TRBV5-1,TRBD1,CASSLSGQGINEQFF,TGCGCCAGCAGCTTGTCGGGACAGGGGATCAATGAGCAGTTCTTC
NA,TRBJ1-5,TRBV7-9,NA,CASSSNNQPQHF,TGTGCCAGCAGTAGCAACAATCAGCCCCAGCATTTT
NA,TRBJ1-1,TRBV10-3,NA,CAIKDRGNTEAFF,TGTGCCATCAAGGACCGGGGGAACACTGAAGCTTTCTTT
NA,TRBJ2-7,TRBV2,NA,CASEPTGRGLYEQYF,TGTGCCAGCGAGCCAACGGGTAGGGGACTCTACGAGCAGTACTTC
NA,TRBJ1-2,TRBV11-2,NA,CASSQGTALYGYTF,TGTGCCAGCAGCCAAGGGACTGCTCTCTATGGCTACACCTTC
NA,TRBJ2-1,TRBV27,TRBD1,CASSSRDSSNEQFF,TGTGCCAGCAGTTCTCGGGACAGCTCCAATGAGCAGTTCTTC
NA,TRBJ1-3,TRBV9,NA,CASGGPGAPSGNTIYF,TGTGCCAGCGGAGGCCCAGGGGCTCCCTCTGGAAACACCATATATTTT
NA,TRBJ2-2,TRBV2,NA,CASSEARAGASTGELFF,TGTGCCAGCAGTGAAGCAAGGGCGGGGGCGAGCACCGGGGAGCTGTTTTTT
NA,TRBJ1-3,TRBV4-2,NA,CASSQAHTDSSGNTIYF,TGTGCCAGCAGCCAAGCCCATACAGATTCCTCTGGAAACACCATATATTTT
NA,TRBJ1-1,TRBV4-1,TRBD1,CASSPRTGRNTEAFF,TGCGCCAGCAGCCCGCGGACAGGAAGGAACACTGAAGCTTTCTTT
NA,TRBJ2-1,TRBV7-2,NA,CASSLEAGYNEQFF,TGTGCCAGCAGCTTAGAGGCGGGGTACAATGAGCAGTTCTTC
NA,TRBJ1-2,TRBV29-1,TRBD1,CSAGTGTSHNYGYTF,TGCAGCGCCGGGACAGGGACCTCTCATAACTATGGCTACACCTTC
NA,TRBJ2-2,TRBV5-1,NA,CASSLALGELFF,TGCGCCAGCAGCTTGGCCCTCGGGGAGCTGTTTTTT
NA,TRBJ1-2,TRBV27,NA,CASSLKGNYGYTF,TGTGCCAGCAGTTTGAAGGGGAACTATGGCTACACCTTC
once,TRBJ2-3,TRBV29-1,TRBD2,CSARLAGGTDTQYF,TGCAGCGCCCGACTAGCGGGGGGGACAGATACGCAGTATTTT
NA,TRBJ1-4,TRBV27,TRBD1,CASSPLVGTGDEKLFF,TGTGCCAGCAGCCCTCTTGTCGGGACAGGGGATGAAAAACTGTTTTTT
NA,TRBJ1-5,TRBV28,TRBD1,CASRTGEPNQPQHF,TGTGCCAGCAGGACAGGGGAGCCTAATCAGCCCCAGCATTTT
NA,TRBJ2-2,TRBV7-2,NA,CASSLMAALDTGELFF,TGTGCCAGCAGCTTAATGGCAGCGTTGGACACCGGGGAGCTGTTTTTT
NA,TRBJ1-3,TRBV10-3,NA,CAISDSSGNTIYF,TGTGCCATCAGTGACAGCTCTGGAAACACCATATATTTT
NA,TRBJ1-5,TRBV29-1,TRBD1,CSAATGNSNQPQHF,TGCAGCGCTGCGACAGGGAATAGCAATCAGCCCCAGCATTTT
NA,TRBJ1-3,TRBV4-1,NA,CASSQQGDGNTIYF,TGCGCCAGCAGCCAACAGGGTGATGGAAACACCATATATTTT
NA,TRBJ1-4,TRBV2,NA,CATGGPHEKLFF,TGTGCCACCGGAGGACCCCATGAAAAACTGTTTTTT